The source of this T cell receptor (beta chain) is a study of T cell changes during pregnancy in multiple sclerosis. Sequencing used immunoSEQ multiplex PCR; TCRdb keeps in-frame clones, though not all of them. The profile shows 35,000 to 40,000 clones, approximately 90% of them singletons. J was trimmed by 5 bases and V by 1 base; bases with no gene match: 4. The CDR3 extends over 15 amino acids. Looked up from germline, CDR1 is SGHTA and CDR2 is FQGNSA. Source: CD8+ T cells from peripheral blood mononuclear cells, taken in the third trimester of pregnancy. This chain links TRBV7-2 with TRBJ2-2; 7 bases are shared with TRBD1. The TCR was taken from a female donor with multiple sclerosis, enrolled in a pregnancy study. The CDR3 nucleotides read TGTGCCAGCAGCTTAGTGAGGGGGCGGACCGGGGAGCTGTTTTTT. Its protein is CASSLVRGRTGELFF.